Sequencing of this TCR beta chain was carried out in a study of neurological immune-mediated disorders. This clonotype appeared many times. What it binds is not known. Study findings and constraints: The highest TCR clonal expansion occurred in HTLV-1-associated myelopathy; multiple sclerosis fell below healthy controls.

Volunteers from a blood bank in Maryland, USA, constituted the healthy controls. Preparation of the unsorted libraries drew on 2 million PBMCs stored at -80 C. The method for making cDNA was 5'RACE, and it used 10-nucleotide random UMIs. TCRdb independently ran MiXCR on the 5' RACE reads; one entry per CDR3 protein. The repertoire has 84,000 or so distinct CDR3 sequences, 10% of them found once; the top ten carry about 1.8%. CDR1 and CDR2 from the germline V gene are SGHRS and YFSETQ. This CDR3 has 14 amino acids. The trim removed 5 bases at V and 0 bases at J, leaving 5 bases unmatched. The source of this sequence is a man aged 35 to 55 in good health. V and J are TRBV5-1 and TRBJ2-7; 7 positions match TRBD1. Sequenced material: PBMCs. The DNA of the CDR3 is TGCGCCAGCAGGCCGACAGGGAGCTCCTACGAGCAGTACTTC. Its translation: CASRPTGSSYEQYF.